These 17 T cell receptor beta chains were sequenced from one sample in a study of shared clonotypes between healthy human individuals. Here immunoSEQ multiplex PCR was the method, and the copy in TCRdb shows in-frame clones only, minus some. Among 2 million to 2.5 million clones listed, over 85% were seen once. Sequenced input: naive CD4+ T cells sorted from blood. Subset described: CD45RA+ positively selected. These receptors originate from a man aged 18 to 35 in good health.

This chain links TRBV5-4 with TRBJ2-2; 7 bases are a match to TRBD2. Germline-derived CDR1 and CDR2 are SGHNT and YYREEE (reference sequence). This CDR3 has 13 amino acids. With 9 bases clipped from V and 6 bases from J, the junction kept 8 bases outside the gene matches. Here the CDR3 reads CATRGERAGELFF. Written as DNA, the CDR3 is TGTGCCACCCGGGGGGAAAGGGCCGGGGAGCTGTTTTTT.

This clone has just one count. The genes are TRBV6-6 and TRBJ1-3; 12 bases match TRBD1. The CDR3 has 16 amino acids. Germline CDR1 reads MNHNY; CDR2 reads SVGAGI (reference sequence). The V gene end was trimmed by 6 bases and the J gene end by 5 bases; junction bases not matched to a gene: 8. The CDR3 DNA sequence: TGTGCCAGCAGAGCCTCCGGGACAGGGGGCAGAAACACCATATATTTT. Its translation is CASRASGTGGRNTIYF.

This clone was found once. The chain uses TRBV27 and TRBJ2-3, with D possibly matching TRBD2 (5 bases). V lost 5 bases and J 4 bases, leaving 10 bases between the germline ends. Germline-derived CDR1 and CDR2 are MNHEY and SMNVEV (reference sequence). The CDR3 loop spans 13 amino acids. The CDR3 DNA is TGTGCCAGCAGTCGGGCCGGGGCAGATACGCAGTATTTT. The encoded protein is CASSRAGADTQYF.

This sequence joins TRBV9 and TRBJ2-5; TRBD1 matches at 7 bases. With V trimmed by 4 bases and J by 2 bases, 5 bases remained unmatched. Per the germline V gene, CDR1 is SGDLS and CDR2 is YYNGEE. The CDR3 is 14 amino acids. The CDR3 bases are TGTGCCAGCAGCCCCCGGGACAGACAAGAGACCCAGTACTTC. Protein: CASSPRDRQETQYF.

V gene TRBV28 combines with J gene TRBJ2-3; D unresolved. Germline assignment: CDR1 MDHEN and CDR2 SYDVKM. The CDR3 is 14 residues long. The V end was cut by 5 bases, the J end by 2 bases, with 11 bases between. In DNA form, the CDR3 reads TGTGCCAGCAGTGGCCGGAATCCCACAGATACGCAGTATTTT. Its protein is CASSGRNPTDTQYF.

The rearrangement links TRBV10-3 to TRBJ2-7; 8 nucleotides match TRBD1. The CDR3 length is 12 residues. Trimming took 7 bases from V and 2 from J; bases not matched to a gene: 1. CDR1 ENHRY and CDR2 SYGVKD come from the germline V gene. CDR3 region: CAIKGQAYEQYF. The CDR3 DNA reads as TGTGCCATCAAGGGACAGGCCTACGAGCAGTACTTC.

The chain joins TRBV11-3 to TRBJ2-3; D is possibly TRBD2 (6 bases). The germline gives CDR1 SGHNT, CDR2 YENEEA. The ends were cut back, 5 bases at V and 0 bases at J, with 12 bases in the middle. There are 15 residues in the CDR3. CDR3: CASSRGSGSTDTQYF. The DNA for the CDR3 is TGTGCCAGCAGCCGGGGGTCGGGCAGCACAGATACGCAGTATTTT. The variable domain in full, with the rest retrieved from reference TRBV11-3 and TRBJ2-3, is EAGVVQSPRYKIIEKKQPVAFWCNPISGHNTLYWYLQNLGQGPELLIRYENEEAVDDSQLPKDRFSAERLKGVDSTLKIQPAELGDSAVYLCASSRGSGSTDTQYFGPGTRLTVL.

This clone was found once. The rearrangement joins TRBV2 to TRBJ2-5, with 13 bases aligning to TRBD2. The CDR3 covers 16 residues. The V segment lost 4 bases and the J segment 5 bases; nucleotides outside the gene matches: 7. The germline gives CDR1 SNHLY, CDR2 FYNNEI. The CDR3 sequence: CASSVIELAGGETQYF. CDR3 coding DNA: TGTGCCAGCAGTGTGATCGAACTAGCGGGAGGGGAGACCCAGTACTTC.

The chain has TRBV6-5 and TRBJ1-2, with a tentative D call TRBD1 (5 bases). The length of the CDR3 is 16 residues. Between the trimmed V and J ends, which lost 0 bases and 4 bases, there was a span of 15 bases. Looked up from germline, CDR1 is MNHEY and CDR2 is SVGAGI. Written as DNA, the CDR3 is TGTGCCAGCAGTTACTCTAAGGGCAGGGCGAGCTATGGCTACACCTTC. Encoded protein: CASSYSKGRASYGYTF.

The chain uses TRBV15 and TRBJ2-1, with D unclear. Looked up from germline, CDR1 is LNHNV and CDR2 is YYDKDF (reference sequence). The CDR3 extends over 15 amino acids. V was shortened by 1 base and J by 0 bases, with 7 bases between the two germline ends. As DNA, the CDR3 is TGTGCCACCAGCAGAGGCGGAAGCTCCTACAATGAGCAGTTCTTC. Its protein is CATSRGGSSYNEQFF.

This clone came up once. The chain carries TRBV10-2 and TRBJ2-3; 9 bases are shared with TRBD2. The J segment lost 0 bases and the V segment lost 7 bases, leaving 5 bases of the junction unmatched. The CDR3 loop spans 15 amino acids. Germline values: CDR1 WSHSY, CDR2 SAAADI. DNA for the CDR3: TGCGCCAGCACCTTAGCGGGAGTTAGCACAGATACGCAGTATTTT. Protein: CASTLAGVSTDTQYF.

The chain joins TRBV9 to TRBJ2-3; D is perhaps TRBD2 (7 bases). The length of the CDR3 is 17 residues. Germline assignment: CDR1 SGDLS and CDR2 YYNGEE. V was pared by 1 base and J by 4 bases, with 19 bases between. CDR3 bases: TGTGCCAGCAGCGTATCGGGGGCGGGAGTTCTCTCAGATACGCAGTATTTT. Translating gives CASSVSGAGVLSDTQYF.

The rearrangement uses TRBV25-1 and TRBJ2-5; D call uncertain. Trimming took off 2 bases at V and 7 bases at J, with 11 bases between the two ends. The germline CDR1 and CDR2 sequences are MGHDK and SYGVNS. The CDR3 is 13 amino acids. The CDR3 DNA is TGTGCCAGCAGTGAACTGAGATATGGGACCCAGTACTTC. Translated: CASSELRYGTQYF.

The chain recombines TRBV30 with TRBJ2-1, with TRBD2 matching over 9 bases. Trimming at V came to 4 bases and at J to 3 bases, leaving 7 bases not matched to a gene. This CDR3 is built from 15 residues. CDR1 is GTSNPN and CDR2 is SVGIG in the germline V gene (reference sequence). The CDR3 DNA reads as TGTGCCTGGAATAGCGGGAGTGCAGGCTACAATGAGCAGTTCTTC. Translating it yields CAWNSGSAGYNEQFF.

This clone was recorded only once. This chain uses TRBV5-1 with TRBJ2-7; perhaps TRBD2 as D (6 bases). V was clipped by 0 bases and J by 3 bases, with 7 bases between them. Per the germline V gene, CDR1 is SGHRS and CDR2 is YFSETQ. The CDR3 runs to 13 residues. This CDR3 is CASSLEEGYEQYF. The CDR3 region has the DNA TGCGCCAGCAGCTTGGAGGAGGGCTACGAGCAGTACTTC.

The rearrangement joins TRBV6-5 to TRBJ1-5; D is uncertain. The V end was cut by 0 bases, the J end by 6 bases, with 12 bases between. CDR1 and CDR2 (germline): MNHEY, SVGAGI. This CDR3 is 15 amino acids long. CDR3: CASSYSISGSQPQHF. Here the CDR3 DNA reads TGTGCCAGCAGTTACTCGATTAGTGGGAGTCAGCCCCAGCATTTT.

This rearrangement joins TRBV12-2 to TRBJ1-1; the table's D call, TRBD1, has no DNA check behind it. TRBV12-2 is designated a pseudogene. This CDR3 has 14 residues. The DNA for the CDR3 is TGTGCAAGTCGCCCACAGGGGTGGAACACTGAAGCTTTCTTT. Translating it yields CASRPQGWNTEAFF.